These 20 T cell receptor beta chains were sequenced from one sample in a study of T cell repertoires in cytomegalovirus infection. These receptors' targets are unknown. One entry per CDR3 protein results from TCRdb running MiXCR on the reads. The repertoire holds approximately 1,000,000 distinct CDR3 sequences, with roughly 30% as singletons. Sequenced material: cultured CD8+ T cells from PBMCs, taken from culture after CMV antigen stimulation. These TCRs come from a human donor in good health (CMV status not recorded). Some clones in this sample may be carry-over from other donors' samples.

This clonotype was seen only a few times. The V and J genes are TRBV7-2 and TRBJ1-1; D perhaps matches TRBD1 (5 bases). The CDR3 is 13 residues long. CDR1 is SGHTA, CDR2 FQGNSA, per germline. V dropped 7 bases and J dropped 4 bases, with 13 bases sitting between them. CDR3 residues: CASIPRGSTEAFF. The CDR3 coding sequence is TGTGCCAGCATCCCAAGGGGAAGCACTGAAGCTTTCTTT.

This chain joins TRBV7-8 and TRBJ2-7; D is undetermined. Germline CDR1 is SGHVS and CDR2 is FQNEAQ. The length of the CDR3 is 12 residues. The ends were cut back, 5 bases at V and 3 bases at J, with 8 bases in the middle. The CDR3 nucleotides are TGTGCCAGCAGCGGGCTGGACTACGAGCAGTACGTC. Its translation is CASSGLDYEQYV.

This chain joins TRBV5-4 and TRBJ2-1; the D gene is possibly TRBD2 (5 bases). This CDR3 comprises 15 residues. The germline V gene encodes CDR1 SGHNT and CDR2 YYREEE (reference sequence). V was shortened by 2 bases and J by 2 bases, with 11 bases between the two germline ends. CDR3 protein: CASSFKRETYNEQFF. In DNA form, the CDR3 reads TGTGCCAGCAGCTTCAAAAGGGAGACCTACAATGAGCAGTTCTTC.

A few counts support this clonotype. In DNA form, the CDR3 reads TGTGCCAGCAGTTTCTCCGGACACCTCACCTATGGCTACACCTTC. This translates into CASSFSGHLTYGYTF. The chain links TRBV27 to TRBJ1-2; D possibly corresponds to TRBD1 (5 bases). CDR3 length: 15 amino acids. CDR1 MNHEY and CDR2 SMNVEV come from the germline V gene (reference sequence). Trimming stripped 3 bases from V and 4 bases from J, with 15 bases between.

The rearrangement joins TRBV7-6 to TRBJ2-5, with TRBD1 identical over 8 bases. Unmatched junction bases numbered 2, after V lost 5 bases and J lost 0 bases. CDR1 SGHVS and CDR2 FNYEAQ come from the germline V gene. CDR3 length: 14 amino acids. The CDR3: CASSQGADQETQYF. For the CDR3, the DNA is TGTGCCAGCAGCCAGGGGGCCGACCAAGAGACCCAGTACTTC.

The CDR3: CASIQGGPTEAFF. CDR3 sequence (DNA): TGTGCCAGCATCCAGGGGGGCCCCACTGAAGCTTTCTTT. V usage is TRBV6-1 and J usage is TRBJ1-1; 7 positions match TRBD1. Germline CDR1 is MNHNS and CDR2 is SASEGT. This CDR3 region has 13 residues. The V segment lost 7 bases and the J segment 4 bases; nucleotides outside the gene matches: 6.

This clonotype showed up just a few times. J is TRBJ1-1 and V is TRBV7-2; D is ambiguous. The germline CDR1 and CDR2 sequences are SGHTA and FQGNSA. The CDR3 sequence is 15 residues long. Trimming left V 0 bases short and J 10 bases short, with 18 bases between. The CDR3 sequence is CASSLASGYQNGAFF. CDR3 DNA: TGTGCCAGCAGCTTAGCTTCGGGTTACCAAAACGGAGCTTTCTTT.

This clonotype was seen a handful of times. The chain has TRBV27 and TRBJ2-2; 10 bases line up with TRBD1. Germline V gene sequence: CDR1 MNHEY, CDR2 SMNVEV (reference sequence). The CDR3 is 16 amino acids. The junction had 2 bases not matched to a gene; V was cut back by 4 bases and J by 0 bases. CDR3 coding DNA: TGTGCCAGCAGTTCCGGGACAGGGGCGAACACCGGGGAGCTGTTTTTT. Protein product: CASSSGTGANTGELFF.

This clonotype was seen more than once but under ten times. This chain links TRBV7-9 with TRBJ1-2, with 10 bases identical to TRBD1. Germline V lookup: CDR1 SEHNR, CDR2 FQNEAQ (reference sequence). The CDR3 extends over 14 amino acids. The junction had 10 bases not matched to a gene; V was cut back by 5 bases and J by 10 bases. The CDR3 DNA follows: TGTGCCAGCAGCCATGGGACAGGGGCCGAGGACTACACCTTC. Its translation is CASSHGTGAEDYTF.

This clonotype appeared many times. The chain has TRBV3-1 and TRBJ2-1; 8 bases line up with TRBD2. The germline gives CDR1 LGHDT, CDR2 YNNKEL (reference sequence). There are 20 residues in the CDR3. Unmatched junction bases numbered 16, after V lost 3 bases and J lost 0 bases. CDR3 protein: CASSHAPLKRGLSSYNEQFF. The CDR3 coding sequence is TGTGCCAGCAGCCATGCCCCGCTGAAGCGGGGGTTAAGCTCCTACAATGAGCAGTTCTTC.

This clonotype was seen a handful of times. J is TRBJ2-3 and V is TRBV7-9; 8 bases fit TRBD2. Losses at the gene ends were 5 bases for V and 0 bases for J; bases not matched to a gene: 4. The CDR3 sequence is 15 residues long. Germline V CDR1 and CDR2: SEHNR, FQNEAQ (reference sequence). CDR3 sequence (DNA): TGTGCCAGCAGCACCATAGCGGGGAGCACAGATACGCAGTATTTT. Translating it yields CASSTIAGSTDTQYF.

Only a few counts were recorded for this clonotype. V and J are TRBV19 and TRBJ1-1; D gene ambiguous. CDR3 length: 14 amino acids. The germline V gene has CDR1 LNHDA and CDR2 SQIVND (reference sequence). V shed 7 bases and J shed 0 bases, with 12 bases lying between them. The CDR3 DNA reads as TGTGCCAGTACAAAGAAAGATCTGAACACTGAAGCTTTCTTT. It yields the protein CASTKKDLNTEAFF.

The chain joins TRBV4-2 to TRBJ2-1; D possibly corresponds to TRBD2 (5 bases). The CDR3 runs 16 residues. Germline values: CDR1 LGHNA, CDR2 YNFKEQ. The V end was cut by 3 bases, the J end by 4 bases, with 16 bases between. In nucleotides, the CDR3 is TGTGCCAGCAGCCAGCCAGGCGGGCTCGAGTACAATGAGCAGTTCTTC. This encodes CASSQPGGLEYNEQFF.

This chain uses TRBV10-3 with TRBJ1-1, with 9 bases fitting TRBD1. The CDR3 loop spans 18 amino acids. J gave up 0 bases and V 7 bases, and 15 bases lay outside the gene matches. The germline V gene encodes CDR1 ENHRY and CDR2 SYGVKD. CDR3 protein: CAIKVRDREGGLNTEAFF. DNA of the CDR3: TGTGCCATCAAGGTGCGGGACAGGGAGGGGGGATTGAACACTGAAGCTTTCTTT.

The CDR3 loop is CASSTGTSGGAEQFF. CDR3 nucleotides: TGCGCCAGCAGCACTGGGACTAGCGGGGGGGCGGAGCAGTTCTTC. The gene calls are TRBV5-1 and TRBJ2-1; 16 nucleotides agree with TRBD2. This CDR3 region has 15 residues. V lost 4 bases, J lost 10 bases, and 5 bases stayed unmatched. Looked up from germline, CDR1 is SGHRS and CDR2 is YFSETQ. The full variable domain, its missing parts supplied by reference TRBV5-1 and TRBJ2-1, is KAGVTQTPRYLIKTRGQQVTLSCSPISGHRSVSWYQQTPGQGLQFLFEYFSETQRNKGNFPGRFSGRQFSNSRSEMNVSTLELGDSALYLCASSTGTSGGAEQFFGPGTRLTVL.

This clonotype appeared a few times. The V and J genes are TRBV7-3 and TRBJ1-2; the D is unclear. Germline loops: CDR1 SGHTA, CDR2 FQGTGA. CDR3 length: 17 amino acids. Trimming removed 2 bases at V and 5 bases at J, with 21 bases between. The CDR3 loop reads CASSLLGPQAASYGYTF. CDR3 bases: TGTGCCAGCAGCTTATTGGGTCCCCAGGCGGCGAGTTATGGCTACACCTTC.

This clonotype was picked up many times. V and J are TRBV9 and TRBJ2-1; D not resolved. CDR3 length equals 18 residues. The germline V gene has CDR1 SGDLS and CDR2 YYNGEE. The germline V and J ends were trimmed by 3 bases and 0 bases, with 19 bases remaining between them. The CDR3 region is CASSDHPEDGNSYNEQFF. The CDR3 nucleotides are TGTGCCAGCAGCGACCACCCAGAGGACGGAAACTCCTACAATGAGCAGTTCTTC.

About this clonotype: This may arise from a read error, as a much more abundant clone is one base away. No conserved phenylalanine or tryptophan is present at the end of the CDR3, so a read error is the likely explanation. The rearrangement uses TRBV7-2 and TRBJ1-2; D unresolved. Trimming removed 7 bases from V and 4 bases from J, with 13 bases in between. The V gene's germline CDR1 is SGHTA and CDR2 FQGNSA. The CDR3 totals 13 residues. Written as DNA, the CDR3 is TGTGCCAGCACTCCCCAAGTTAGCTATGGCTACACCTCC. Amino acids: CASTPQVSYGYTS.

The genes are TRBV19 and TRBJ1-5, with D tentatively TRBD1 (5 bases). Trimming stripped 7 bases from V and 2 bases from J, with 12 bases between. The CDR3 loop spans 14 amino acids. Germline CDR1 LNHDA, CDR2 SQIVND (reference sequence). This CDR3 reads CASTGGLGNQPQHF. The CDR3 DNA reads as TGTGCCAGTACTGGGGGGTTGGGCAATCAGCCCCAGCATTTT.

The chain recombines TRBV6-1 with TRBJ2-1; 8 positions agree with TRBD2. The CDR3 runs 15 residues. Germline lookup yields CDR1 MNHNS and CDR2 SASEGT. V lost 5 bases, J lost 4 bases, and 7 bases stayed unmatched. DNA of the CDR3: TGTGCCAGCAGTCTCCAGCGGGGGAAATACAATGAGCAGTTCTTC. It yields the protein CASSLQRGKYNEQFF.